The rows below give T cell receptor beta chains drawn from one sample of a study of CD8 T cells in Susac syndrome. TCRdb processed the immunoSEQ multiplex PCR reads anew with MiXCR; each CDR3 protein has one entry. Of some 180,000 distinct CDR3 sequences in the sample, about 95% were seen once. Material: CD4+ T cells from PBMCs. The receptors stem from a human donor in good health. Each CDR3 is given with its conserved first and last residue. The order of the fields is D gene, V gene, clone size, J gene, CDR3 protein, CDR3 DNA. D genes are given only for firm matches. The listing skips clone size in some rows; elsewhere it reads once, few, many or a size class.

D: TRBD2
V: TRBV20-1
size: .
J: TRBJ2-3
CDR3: CSATPLAGDRDTQYF
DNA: TGCAGTGCTACCCCCCTAGCGGGAGATCGAGATACGCAGTATTTT

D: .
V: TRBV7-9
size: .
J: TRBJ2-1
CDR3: CASSFDGYRNRSYNEQFF
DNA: TGTGCCAGCAGCTTCGATGGGTATAGAAACCGTTCCTACAATGAGCAGTTCTTC

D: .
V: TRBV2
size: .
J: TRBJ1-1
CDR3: CASIGRTEAFF
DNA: TGTGCCAGCATTGGGCGGACTGAAGCTTTCTTT

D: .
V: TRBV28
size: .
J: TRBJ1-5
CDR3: CASSANQPQHF
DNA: TGTGCCAGCAGTGCTAATCAGCCCCAGCATTTT

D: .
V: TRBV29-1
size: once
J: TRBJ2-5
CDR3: CSVPLGNQETQYF
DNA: TGCAGCGTCCCCCTGGGGAACCAAGAGACCCAGTACTTC

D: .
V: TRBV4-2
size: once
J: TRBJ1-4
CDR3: CASSQEIPESNEKLFF
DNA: TGTGCCAGCAGCCAAGAAATTCCAGAGAGTAATGAAAAACTGTTTTTT

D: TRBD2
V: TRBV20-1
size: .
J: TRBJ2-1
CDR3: CSARTGTSGRNEQFF
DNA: TGCAGTGCTAGAACCGGGACTAGCGGGAGAAATGAGCAGTTCTTC

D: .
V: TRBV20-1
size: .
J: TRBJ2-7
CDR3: CSARGQQGASGEQYF
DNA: TGCAGTGCTAGAGGGCAACAGGGAGCGTCTGGAGAGCAGTACTTC

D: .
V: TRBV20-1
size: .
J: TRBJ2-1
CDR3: CSARDIRRNNEQFF
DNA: TGCAGTGCTAGAGATATTCGACGCAACAATGAGCAGTTCTTC

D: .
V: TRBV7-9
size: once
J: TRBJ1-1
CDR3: CASSSSQWNTEAFF
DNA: TGTGCCAGCAGCTCTAGCCAGTGGAACACTGAAGCTTTCTTT

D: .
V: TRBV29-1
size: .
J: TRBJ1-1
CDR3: CSLGAANTEAFF
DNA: TGCAGTTTGGGGGCGGCGAACACTGAAGCTTTCTTT

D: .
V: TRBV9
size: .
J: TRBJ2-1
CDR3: CASSVGYIASSYNEQFF
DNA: TGTGCCAGCAGCGTAGGGTACATCGCTAGCTCCTACAATGAGCAGTTCTTC

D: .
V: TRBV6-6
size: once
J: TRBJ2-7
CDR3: CASSWPHRSSYEQYF
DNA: TGTGCCAGCAGTTGGCCCCACCGGAGCTCCTACGAGCAGTACTTC

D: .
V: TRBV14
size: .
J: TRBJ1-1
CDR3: CASSQVWGVNTEAFF
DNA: TGTGCCAGCAGCCAAGTATGGGGGGTGAACACTGAAGCTTTCTTT

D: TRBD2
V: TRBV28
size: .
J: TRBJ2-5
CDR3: CASSSLGLAGEETQYF
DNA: TGTGCCAGCAGTTCCCTTGGACTAGCGGGAGAAGAGACCCAGTACTTC

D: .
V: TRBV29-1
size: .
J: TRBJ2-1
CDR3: CSALTGSYNNEQFF
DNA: TGCAGCGCATTAACAGGGAGCTATAACAATGAGCAGTTCTTC

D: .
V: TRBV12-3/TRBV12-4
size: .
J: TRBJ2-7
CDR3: CASSPDNYEQYF
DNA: TGTGCCAGCAGTCCTGACAACTACGAGCAGTACTTC

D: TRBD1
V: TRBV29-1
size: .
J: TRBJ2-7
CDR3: CSATGTGIYEQYF
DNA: TGCAGCGCTACCGGGACAGGGATCTACGAGCAGTACTTC